This T cell receptor (beta chain) originates from a study of CD8 T cells in Susac syndrome. Study background: At the time of blood draw, patients with Susac syndrome were therapy-naive, receiving corticosteroids, or receiving intravenous immunoglobulin alone.

Reverse transcription of about 0.5 to 1 ug RNA was performed with random hexamers. The CDR3 of TCR beta was amplified by immunoSEQ multiplex PCR across 54 Vbeta and 13 Jbeta. MiXCR, applied by TCRdb to the immunoSEQ multiplex PCR reads, yields one record per CDR3 protein. The sample lists 180,000 or so distinct CDR3 sequences; about 94% were seen once. The authors carried out high-throughput sequencing of TCR beta. They applied it to CD8+ and CD4+ T cells obtained from blood. FACS was used to enrich TEMRA cells, whereas the CD8+ and CD4+ T cells were obtained by negative isolation. This CDR3 has 15 amino acids. Germline lookup yields CDR1 KGHSH and CDR2 LQKENI. V gave up 8 bases and J gave up 1 base, with 12 bases separating them.

This TCR was sampled from a human donor with Susac syndrome. The specimen was CD4+ T cells from PBMCs. This rearrangement joins TRBV18 to TRBJ1-6; D not certain. The CDR3 sequence is CASTRETSYNSPLHF. The CDR3 bases are TGTGCCAGCACCCGGGAGACATCCTATAATTCACCCCTCCACTTT.